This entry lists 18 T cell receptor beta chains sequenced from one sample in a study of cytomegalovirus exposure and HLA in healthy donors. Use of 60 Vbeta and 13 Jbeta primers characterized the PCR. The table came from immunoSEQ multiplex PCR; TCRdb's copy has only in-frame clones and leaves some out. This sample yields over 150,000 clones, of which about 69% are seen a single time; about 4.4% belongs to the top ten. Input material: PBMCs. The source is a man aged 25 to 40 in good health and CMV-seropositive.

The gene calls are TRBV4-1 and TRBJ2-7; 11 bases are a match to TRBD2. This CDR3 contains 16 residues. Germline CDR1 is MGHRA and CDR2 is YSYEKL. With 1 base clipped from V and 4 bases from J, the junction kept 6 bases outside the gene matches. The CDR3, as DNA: TGCGCCAGCAGCCAAGTACTAGCGGGGGACCAATACGAGCAGTACTTC. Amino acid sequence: CASSQVLAGDQYEQYF.

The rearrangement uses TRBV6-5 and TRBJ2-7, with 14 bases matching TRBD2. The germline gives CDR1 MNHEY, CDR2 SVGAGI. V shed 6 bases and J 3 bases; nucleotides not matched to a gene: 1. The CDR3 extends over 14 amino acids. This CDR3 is CASRGTSGSYEQYF. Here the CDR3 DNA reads TGTGCCAGCAGGGGGACTAGCGGGAGCTACGAGCAGTACTTC.

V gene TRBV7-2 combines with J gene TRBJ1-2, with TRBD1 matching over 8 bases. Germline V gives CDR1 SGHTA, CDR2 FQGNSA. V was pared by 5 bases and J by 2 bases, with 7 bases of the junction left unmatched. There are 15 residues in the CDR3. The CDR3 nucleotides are TGTGCCAGCAGCCCCGACAGGGGCCCCAACTATGGCTACACCTTC. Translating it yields CASSPDRGPNYGYTF.

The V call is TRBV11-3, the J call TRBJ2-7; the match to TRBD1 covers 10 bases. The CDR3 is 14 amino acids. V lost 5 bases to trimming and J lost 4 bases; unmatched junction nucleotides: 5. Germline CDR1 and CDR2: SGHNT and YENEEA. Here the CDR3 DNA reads TGTGCCAGCAGCCTGACAGGGGGCGGGTACGAGCAGTACTTC. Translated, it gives CASSLTGGGYEQYF.

CDR3 DNA sequence: TGTGCCAGCAGTCCCCTACAGGGGGCGCAAGGCACAGATACGCAGTATTTT. It specifies CASSPLQGAQGTDTQYF. V usage is TRBV28 and J usage is TRBJ2-3, with TRBD1 identical over 9 bases. Germline V CDR1 and CDR2: MDHEN, SYDVKM. The CDR3 totals 17 residues. Trimming cost V 5 bases and J 1 base; bases outside gene matches: 10.

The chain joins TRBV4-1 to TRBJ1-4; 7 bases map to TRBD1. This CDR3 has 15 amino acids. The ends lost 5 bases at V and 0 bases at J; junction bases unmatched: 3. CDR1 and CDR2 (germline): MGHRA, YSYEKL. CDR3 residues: CASSDDRATNEKLFF. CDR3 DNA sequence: TGCGCCAGCAGCGATGACAGGGCAACTAATGAAAAACTGTTTTTT.

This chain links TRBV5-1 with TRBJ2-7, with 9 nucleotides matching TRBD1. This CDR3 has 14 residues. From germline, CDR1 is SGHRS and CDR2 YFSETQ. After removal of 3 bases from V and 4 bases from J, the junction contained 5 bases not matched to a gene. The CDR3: CASSSRTGAYEQYF. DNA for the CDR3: TGCGCCAGCAGCTCCAGGACAGGGGCATACGAGCAGTACTTC. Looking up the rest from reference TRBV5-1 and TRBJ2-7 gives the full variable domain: KAGVTQTPRYLIKTRGQQVTLSCSPISGHRSVSWYQQTPGQGLQFLFEYFSETQRNKGNFPGRFSGRQFSNSRSEMNVSTLELGDSALYLCASSSRTGAYEQYFGPGTRLTVT.

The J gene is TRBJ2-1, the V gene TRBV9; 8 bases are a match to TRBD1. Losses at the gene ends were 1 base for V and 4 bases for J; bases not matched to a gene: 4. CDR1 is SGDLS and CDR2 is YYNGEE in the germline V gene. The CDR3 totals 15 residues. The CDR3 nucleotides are TGTGCCAGCAGCGTACGTGGGACAGGATACAATGAGCAGTTCTTC. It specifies CASSVRGTGYNEQFF.

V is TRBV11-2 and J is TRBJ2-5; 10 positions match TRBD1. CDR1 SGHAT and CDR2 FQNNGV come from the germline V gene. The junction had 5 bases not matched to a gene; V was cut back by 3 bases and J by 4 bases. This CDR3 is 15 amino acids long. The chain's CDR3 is CASSFRTGGGETQYF. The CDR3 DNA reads TGTGCCAGCAGCTTCCGGACAGGGGGGGGAGAGACCCAGTACTTC.

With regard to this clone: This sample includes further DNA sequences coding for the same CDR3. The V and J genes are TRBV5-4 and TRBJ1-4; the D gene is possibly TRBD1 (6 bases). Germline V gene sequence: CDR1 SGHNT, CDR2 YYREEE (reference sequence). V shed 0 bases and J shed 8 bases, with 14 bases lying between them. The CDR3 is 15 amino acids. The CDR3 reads CASSLGVQGDEKLFF. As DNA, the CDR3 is TGTGCCAGCAGCTTGGGAGTACAGGGTGACGAAAAACTGTTTTTT.

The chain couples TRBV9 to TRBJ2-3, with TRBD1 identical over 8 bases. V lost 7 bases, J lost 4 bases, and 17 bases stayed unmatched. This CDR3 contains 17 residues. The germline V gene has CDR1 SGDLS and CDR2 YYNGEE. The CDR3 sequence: CASSRTGSQGGADTQYF. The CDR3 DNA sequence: TGTGCCAGCTCCCGGACAGGGAGTCAAGGGGGTGCAGATACGCAGTATTTT.

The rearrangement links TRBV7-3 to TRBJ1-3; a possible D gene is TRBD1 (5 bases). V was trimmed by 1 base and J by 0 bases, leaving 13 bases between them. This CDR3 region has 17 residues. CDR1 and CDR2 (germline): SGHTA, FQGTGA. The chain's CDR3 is CASSLKGPAFSGNTIYF. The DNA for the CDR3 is TGTGCCAGCAGCTTAAAGGGGCCGGCATTCTCTGGAAACACCATATATTTT.

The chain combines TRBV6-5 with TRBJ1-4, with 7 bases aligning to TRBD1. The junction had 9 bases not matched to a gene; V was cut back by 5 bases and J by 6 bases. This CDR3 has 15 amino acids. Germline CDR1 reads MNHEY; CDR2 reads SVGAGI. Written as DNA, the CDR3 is TGTGCCAGCAGTGGCCACAGGGGTCCGGATGAAAAACTGTTTTTT. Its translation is CASSGHRGPDEKLFF.

The DNA of the CDR3 is TGTGCCATCAGTGTGGCTAGCGGGGGTGGGGTAGAGACCCAGTACTTC. Protein: CAISVASGGGVETQYF. The chain couples TRBV10-3 to TRBJ2-5, with 10 bases identical to TRBD2. The J segment lost 4 bases and the V segment lost 4 bases, leaving 9 bases of the junction unmatched. This CDR3 has 16 residues. CDR1 is ENHRY and CDR2 is SYGVKD in the germline V gene.

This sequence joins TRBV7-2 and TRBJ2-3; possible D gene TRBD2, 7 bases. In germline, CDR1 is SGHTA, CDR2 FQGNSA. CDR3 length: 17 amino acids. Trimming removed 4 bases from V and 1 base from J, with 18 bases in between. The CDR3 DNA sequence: TGTGCCAGCAGCTCTGGTCCTGGGGAGGGGGGCACAGATACGCAGTATTTT. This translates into CASSSGPGEGGTDTQYF.

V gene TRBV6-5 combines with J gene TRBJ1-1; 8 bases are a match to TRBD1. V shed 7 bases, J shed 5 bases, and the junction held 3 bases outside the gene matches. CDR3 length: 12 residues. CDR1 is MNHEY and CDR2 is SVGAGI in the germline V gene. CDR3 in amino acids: CASTNRGTEAFF. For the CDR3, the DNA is TGTGCCAGCACCAACAGGGGGACTGAAGCTTTCTTT.

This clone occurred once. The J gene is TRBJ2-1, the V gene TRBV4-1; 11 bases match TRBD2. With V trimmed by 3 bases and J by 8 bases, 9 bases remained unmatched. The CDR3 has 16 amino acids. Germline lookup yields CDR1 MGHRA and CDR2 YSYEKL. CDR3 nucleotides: TGCGCCAGCAGCCACGTTAGCGGGAGGGCCCTCCATGAGCAGTTCTTC. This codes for CASSHVSGRALHEQFF.

In DNA form, the CDR3 reads TGTGCCAGCAGTGACGGGAGGACAGAGTCCTTAAGGGGTGGCTACACCTTC. Translating it yields CASSDGRTESLRGGYTF. The J gene is TRBJ1-2, the V gene TRBV6-1, with D tentatively TRBD1 (6 bases). Germline assignment: CDR1 MNHNS and CDR2 SASEGT. This CDR3 is 17 amino acids long. Trimming removed 3 bases at V and 7 bases at J, with 24 bases between.